One and the same sample provided the 9 T cell receptor beta chains below, sequenced in a study of identical twins. TCRdb reprocessed the 5' RACE reads with MiXCR, giving one entry per CDR3 protein. Among roughly 470,000 distinct CDR3 sequences, more than 13% were seen once, and the ten largest hold about 1%. These same data were also listed under a study on yellow fever vaccine responses in identical twins.

The sample comprised CD4+ T cells sorted from blood. The receptors shown here come from a woman younger than 35 in good health.

This clonotype appeared once. J is TRBJ2-6 and V is TRBV19, with D hard to call. V was clipped by 6 bases and J by 0 bases, with 21 bases between them. Per the germline V gene, CDR1 is LNHDA and CDR2 is SQIVND (reference sequence). CDR3 size: 19 residues. The CDR3 sequence: CASSRTAARLSSGANVLTF. DNA of the CDR3: TGTGCCAGTAGCCGAACGGCAGCCCGACTCAGCTCTGGGGCCAACGTCCTGACTTTC.

The chain is built from TRBV20-1 and TRBJ2-2, with D maybe TRBD2 (5 bases). The V gene's germline CDR1 is DFQATT and CDR2 SNEGSKA (reference sequence). The V gene lost 3 bases and the J gene lost 6 bases, with 11 bases spanning the gap. This CDR3 comprises 13 residues. CDR3 coding DNA: TGCAGTGCTAGGGGGATTAGCGCCGGGGAGCTGTTTTTT. Protein: CSARGISAGELFF.

The V gene is TRBV3-1, the J gene TRBJ2-1, with no clear D. Deletions cut 0 bases from V and 6 bases from J, with 12 bases between. The V gene's germline CDR1 is LGHDT and CDR2 YNNKEL (reference sequence). CDR3 length equals 15 residues. CDR3 DNA: TGTGCCAGCAGCCAAGAGTGGAGCTCGGGCAATGAGCAGTTCTTC. Translated: CASSQEWSSGNEQFF.

This clonotype has more than one count but fewer than ten. This chain joins TRBV7-2 and TRBJ2-7; 12 bases line up with TRBD2. CDR3 length: 15 residues. CDR1 SGHTA and CDR2 FQGNSA come from the germline V gene. V was pared by 1 base and J by 6 bases, with 4 bases of the junction left unmatched. The CDR3 loop reads CASSLDLAGGLEQYF. CDR3 sequence (DNA): TGTGCCAGCAGCTTAGACCTAGCGGGAGGGCTCGAGCAGTACTTC.

This clonotype turned up a few times. The rearrangement joins TRBV20-1 to TRBJ1-2; a weak D match, TRBD1 (6 bases). V dropped 6 bases and J dropped 7 bases, with 12 bases sitting between them. The CDR3 extends over 11 amino acids. Per the germline V gene, CDR1 is DFQATT and CDR2 is SNEGSKA (reference sequence). CDR3 sequence: CSAKQGSGYTF. Written as DNA, the CDR3 is TGCAGTGCAAAACAGGGCTCTGGCTACACCTTC.

Ten or more counts support this clonotype. The chain links TRBV7-2 to TRBJ2-4; D is unclear. Germline CDR1 is SGHTA and CDR2 is FQGNSA. The CDR3 contains 13 residues. V lost 5 bases and J 7 bases, leaving 12 bases between the germline ends. The CDR3 region has the DNA TGTGCCAGCAGCGGCTCTGGGTTCAACATTCAGTACTTC. This translates into CASSGSGFNIQYF.

This sequence joins TRBV25-1 and TRBJ1-6; D is undetermined. CDR1 and CDR2 (germline): MGHDK, SYGVNS. Deletions cut 5 bases from V and 6 bases from J, with 8 bases between. This CDR3 contains 13 residues. The CDR3 sequence is CASSIMINSPLHF. The CDR3 DNA is TGTGCCAGCAGTATTATGATTAATTCACCCCTCCACTTT.

The genes are TRBV6-2 or TRBV6-3 and TRBJ2-1; perhaps TRBD1 as D (6 bases). CDR3 size: 14 residues. V lost 5 bases, J lost 2 bases, and 10 bases lay in between. Per germline, CDR1 MNHEY and CDR2 SVGEGT. The CDR3 loop reads CASSVRQAYNEQFF. The DNA for the CDR3 is TGTGCCAGCAGTGTCCGACAGGCCTACAATGAGCAGTTCTTC.

This clonotype was found many times. The CDR3 DNA reads TGCAGCGTTCCAGGGGGCGCGGGAGATACGCAGTATTTT. Its protein product is CSVPGGAGDTQYF. The V and J genes are TRBV29-1 and TRBJ2-3, with 8 bases lining up with TRBD1. The CDR3 contains 13 residues. V lost 5 bases and J lost 5; bases outside the gene matches: 6. Germline V lookup: CDR1 SQVTM, CDR2 ANQGSEA.